Sequencing of this T cell receptor (beta chain) was carried out in a study of blood T cell repertoires in COVID-19 (dated by TCRdb to the early 2020s). General notes on the study: The collaborator samples originated in the United States, Italy and Spain and spanned the acute and convalescent phases of COVID-19. The material from the prospective study consisted of cDNA or gDNA derived from T cells, B-cell-depleted T cells, or PBMCs. Subjects who had been exposed to COVID-19, were actively infected with it, or had recovered from it provided the deeply sampled blood TCRbeta repertoires that made up the dataset. A freely available public database, intended as a resource for researchers studying the immune response to SARS-CoV-2, is where the repertoires were released. The samples were drawn from the first 160 participants of the ongoing ImmuneRACE study and from over 950 subjects provided by 6 global collaborators. The sample metadata nearly always contained a de-identified subject ID, COVID-19 status, age in years and sex. Where HLA class I and class II types were available, the types were taken from metadata supplied by the sample provider, not from assay-based typing. Points the paper makes about the study in general: The quantity of clinical and demographic metadata differed by source and by participant and was supplied without curation.

TCRbeta CDR3 regions were amplified from genomic DNA by means of the immunoSEQ Assay, a bias-controlled multiplex PCR. From the authors' description of their analysis: Nucleated cell counts per sample were estimated from amplification of reference gene primers within the assay. To quantify the absolute abundance of each unique TCRbeta CDR3 rearrangement, sequence reads were collapsed and filtered. For each sample, productive Simpson clonality was calculated as the square root of Simpson's diversity index across productive rearrangements. TCRdb mirrors the immuneACCESS table, restricted to in-frame sequences. Some clones are absent from its copies; in checked studies, under half trace to an unresolved V gene, and the reason for the others is unknown. The V and J calls and clone size are taken from that table; D and trimming were inferred from the DNA. In this sample the table shows about 150,000 clones, around nine tenths of which occur a single time. The leading ten clones occupy about 3.2% of the sample.

Collaborating institutions collected whole blood in K2EDTA tubes following their own protocols. For TCRbeta analysis, collaborators shipped samples as frozen whole blood, isolated PBMCs, or DNA extracted from either of those sample types. CDR1 and CDR2 (MDHEN, SYDVKM) derive from the germline V gene. V is pared back by 10 bases and J by 2 bases, with 12 bases lying between the germline termini. The CDR3 numbers 13 residues from cysteine through phenylalanine. Only the CDR3 part of the read is kept: 39 bases, read in frame from the first base. A note on this clone: Its specific antigen is unknown. No base-level quality is on record; no much larger clone is a single base apart.

The chain was built from TRBV28 and TRBJ2-1; the D call could be TRBD1 or TRBD2, with each sharing 7 bases. The sequence came from a man aged 55 to 70 with active or convalescent COVID-19. The sample comprised peripheral blood. For the CDR3, the sequence is CAIRGGAYNEQFF. The DNA reads as follows: TGTGCCATCAGGGGGGGGGCCTACAATGAGCAGTTCTTC.